Included here is one TCR beta chain sequence, with context. The data were obtained in a study of shared clonotypes between healthy human individuals. For every subset, genomic DNA was evenly distributed across several immunoSEQ plates. Clones were sequenced by immunoSEQ multiplex PCR, and TCRdb holds only the in-frame ones, with some missing. The sample shows 550,000 to 700,000 clones, 73% of them seen only once. The specimen sequenced was memory CD4+ T cells sorted from blood. The subset: CD45RA-negative fraction. The receptor comes from a woman aged 25 to 39 in good health.

CDR3 sequence reads: CAISEWDRVSNQPQHF. CDR3 in DNA: TGTGCCATCAGTGAGTGGGACAGGGTAAGCAATCAGCCCCAGCATTTT. This sequence joins TRBV10-3 and TRBJ1-5, with 9 bases matching TRBD1. Germline CDR1 and CDR2: ENHRY and SYGVKD. V was clipped by 1 base and J by 1 base; unmatched bases: 2. The CDR3 spans 16 residues.